Sequencing of this T cell receptor (beta chain) was carried out in a study of cytomegalovirus exposure and HLA in healthy donors (dated by TCRdb to about 2017). For the study in its entirety: An earlier analysis of fewer than 750 of the donors reported over 250 Gb of sequence data and around 120 million unique TCR beta sequences obtained from roughly 180 million T cells. Donor age, sex, ethnicity and CMV serostatus were compiled alongside the repertoire data. A later analysis re-examined previously published TCR beta repertoires from more than 600 donors and added high-resolution HLA genotyping to investigate patterns of TCR occurrence. In the later analysis, no new phenotypic data were used to find candidate immune exposures; instead, reliance was placed on TCR beta sequences and their occurrence across donors. Genome-wide SNP genotypes for about 55% of the 666 donors were used in a later genetic analysis, which treated that subset as a discovery cohort. Among a few hundred genotyped donors of the cohort, an average of around 240,000 unique TCR beta nucleotide sequences were sequenced per donor, about a sixth of them non-productive. HLA typing included class I and class II loci at four-digit resolution. Typing coverage varied by locus: 629-630 donors for A, B, C, DRB1 and DQB1; approximately 560 for DQA1; about 590 for DPA1; 450 to 480 for DPB1. An earlier analysis of 587 of the donors applied high-throughput TCR beta sequencing to assess whether each TCR beta V gene segment acted as functional or pseudogenic. The aim of the study was to test whether cataloging public T cell receptors could identify signatures of past pathogen exposure. The T cell repertoires of around 670 subjects were profiled by immunosequencing and related to cytomegalovirus serostatus. The genetic ancestry cluster associated with self-reported Caucasian donors included approximately 85% of the 350 to 500 genotyped donors. High-throughput TCR immunosequencing, statistical association of individual TCRs with disease status, and machine learning were combined to predict cytomegalovirus infection status. Several DR-DQ haplotypes were handled as single units for association and clustering because linkage in the cohort was strong. An early release covering roughly 640 HLA-typed donors comprised about 300 gigabases of sequencing data and tens of millions of unique TCR sequences. Along with the roughly 610-subject first cohort, a separate validation cohort of over a hundred different subjects was used. All discovery cohort repertoires had been generated on a single sequencing platform.

The cohort was made up of approximately 670 healthy bone marrow donors. All cohort members were sampled while nominally healthy, although unrecorded immune exposures were likely present. The donor tested CMV seronegative, placing the donor among the 350 to 400 seronegative members of the cohort. Every donor gave a peripheral blood sample, and the peripheral blood mononuclear cells from that sample were used for TCR beta sequencing. The Qiagen DNeasy Blood Extraction Kit was used to extract genomic DNA from the blood cell samples. Concerning this clone itself: The antigen it recognizes is unknown.

The paper's findings and limits, for the study overall: Because HLA typing was unavailable for some donors at each locus, only the typed subset was used in association tests. Linkage disequilibrium might explain the correlated functional status among segregating V segments, but an unknown experimental factor could not be excluded. The sequencing pipeline was judged likely to have produced a cluster of highly shared sequence variants as a technical artifact. At a false discovery rate of 0.05, a later analysis linked about 16,000 TCR beta sequences to specific HLA alleles. It was suggested by the authors that the approach could potentially be generalized to other disease states and immunological phenotypes. In a later analysis, several top co-occurrence clusters were reported to appear linked to parvovirus B19, influenza, CMV and Epstein-Barr virus. Most TCR sequences were observed very rarely across donors, whereas some public TCRs were present in many individuals. Because counts were too low, roughly 17 rarely observed V segments, including chromosome 9 orphons, were left out of the earlier analysis of 587 of the donors. An earlier analysis of around 500 of the donors showed that most TCR beta V segments appeared in productive rearrangements either about 87% or about 30% of the time, which broadly matched IMGT annotations. CMV serostatus was the only immune exposure information available for the cohort. In a later genetic analysis, a missense DCLRE1C variant was associated with V-gene and J-gene trimming of TCR beta chains, and the association was replicated in an independent cohort. In a later analysis, the rate of TCR association differed among HLA loci, with DRB1 alleles having the most associated TCRs and HLA-C alleles having the fewest. A further reported finding was that TCR beta sequences accurately predicted the HLA-A and HLA-B alleles for most subjects in the first cohort. Cytomegalovirus status was reported to be diagnosed by the classifier with high specificity and sensitivity in both the original and validation cohorts. According to a later analysis, most CMV-associated TCR beta chains appeared to be HLA-restricted, and the HLA associations seemed to be driven largely by CMV exposure. In this cohort, only TCR beta chains were sequenced, and detectable features were limited by the absence of alpha or paired-chain data. When HLA alleles, especially DR and DQ, strongly co-occurred, attributing TCR associations to individual alleles was difficult. In vitro tests confirmed that three of the cytomegalovirus-associated TCR beta chains recognize cytomegalovirus antigens. Presence/absence analyses assumed roughly uniform sequencing depth across donors, an assumption that may not hold. In a later analysis, HLA-associated TCR beta chains showed more clonal expansion and lower generation probabilities than non-associated chains that were equally common. In a later genetic analysis, fewer N-insertions in productive TCRs were reported among donors in an Asian-associated ancestry cluster than the approximately 630-donor mean. Because the 87-base-pair reads could not distinguish some IMGT-functional V segments, including TRBV6-2 and TRBV6-3, those segments were excluded. The study listed 164 TCR beta chains as associated with cytomegalovirus.

The V end loses 7 bases and the J end loses 3 bases, and a stretch of 9 bases separates them. CDR1 and CDR2 are drawn from the germline V gene (reference sequence): LNHDA, SQIVND. The CDR3 contains 12 residues, cysteine and phenylalanine counted. Only the CDR3 portion is preserved as DNA: 36 bases, with reading frame beginning at the first base. The receptor library was made with the immunoSEQ multiplex PCR assay. A mixture of 60 forward primers for TCR Vbeta segments and 13 reverse primers for TCR Jbeta segments was used in the multiplex PCR. Amplification of the CDR3 region of rearranged TCR beta genes was performed with a multiplex PCR assay on genomic DNA. The Illumina HiSeq System was used to sequence the amplified TCR beta libraries as 87-base-pair reads. The authors' pipeline ran thus. A later analysis tallied tens of millions of unique TCR beta chains across the 660 or so repertoires, and about 10 million of those chains were shared by two or more donors. A nearest-neighbor algorithm error-corrected the raw reads and collapsed the reads into unique sequences, merging closely related sequences to remove PCR and sequencing errors. V, D and J gene segments were assigned by aligning CDR3 sequences to IMGT reference sequences. For a sequence to be retained, at least a six-nucleotide match to both a V gene segment and a J gene segment was required. Rearrangements were classified as productive when the CDR3 lacked stop codons and remained in frame with V and J, and all other rearrangements were classified as non-productive. CDR3 was defined by IMGT convention, running from the second conserved V-encoded cysteine to the conserved J-encoded phenylalanine. The earlier analysis of about 570 of the donors excluded any sequence lacking an unambiguous match to a single V gene segment. In an earlier analysis of almost 600 of the donors, a V segment was called functional when productive rearrangements were above 56.7%, and segregating when the standard deviation between donors exceeded 5%. A statistical classification framework was built to diagnose cytomegalovirus status from the catalog of TCR beta chain sequences. In a later analysis, TCR nucleotide sequences were compared against IMGT/GENE-DB human TR gene sequences so that V and J genes could be assigned. Using the TCRdist pipeline, a later analysis assigned CDR3 sequences along with most-parsimonious VDJ recombination scenarios. In a later analysis, each TCR beta chain was defined by its CDR3 amino acid sequence together with its V-gene family, and reads without a unique V-gene family were excluded. A later analysis removed nearly 600 highly shared, low-generation-probability nucleotide sequences to deal with suspected cross-contamination and a sequencing artifact. A later analysis calculated a clonal expansion index for each public chain from normalized within-repertoire ranks of inferred template counts. In a later analysis, generation probabilities were computed using a VDJ recombination model fitted to out-of-frame rearrangements, and the results were checked against IGoR. In a later analysis, TCR-TCR, TCR-HLA and TCR-CMV co-occurrence was scored with hypergeometric tests, and a repertoire-size bias correction was applied to TCR pairs. False discovery rates were estimated in a later analysis by permuting HLA or CMV assignments 20 times. In a later analysis, co-occurring TCRs were grouped using DBSCAN, and TCRdist sequence similarity was added for clustering within HLA-allele-positive subsets. Repertoires with fewer than 30,000 or more than 120,000 public chains, plus five repertoires with anomalous nucleotide sharing, were excluded from co-occurrence clustering. The table comes from immuneACCESS by way of TCRdb, which keeps in-frame sequences with V and J called. Part of the clones is missing from these tables; in studies checked, under half for an unresolved V gene and the rest for unknown reasons. D and trimming come from the DNA, and the V and J calls and clone size come from that table. This sample's listing comprises more than 95,000 clones. In total, the top ten clones hold 1% of the sample.

This sequence was found in a man aged 18 to 35 in good health and CMV-seronegative. The specimen was PBMCs. The V gene is TRBV19 and the J gene is TRBJ1-1; a tentative D match to TRBD1 spans 5 bases. For the CDR3, the sequence is CASTGGDTEAFF. The DNA sequence is as follows: TGTGCCAGTACGGGGGGGGACACTGAAGCTTTCTTT.